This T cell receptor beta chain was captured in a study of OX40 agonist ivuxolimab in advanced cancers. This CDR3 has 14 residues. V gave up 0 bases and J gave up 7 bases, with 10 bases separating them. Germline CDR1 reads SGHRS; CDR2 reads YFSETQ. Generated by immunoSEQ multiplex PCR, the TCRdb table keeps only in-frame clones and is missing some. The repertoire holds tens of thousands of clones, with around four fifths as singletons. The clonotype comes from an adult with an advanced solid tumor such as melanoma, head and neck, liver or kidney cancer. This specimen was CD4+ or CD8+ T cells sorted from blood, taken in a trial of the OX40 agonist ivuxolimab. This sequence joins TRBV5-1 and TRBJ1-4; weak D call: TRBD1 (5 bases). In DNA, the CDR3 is TGCGCCAGCAGCTTGGCTCAGGGTCGTGAAAAACTGTTTTTT. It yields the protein CASSLAQGREKLFF.